The TCR beta chain described here comes from a study of patients and donors after allogeneic stem cell transplantation (dated by TCRdb to 2019 to 2021). The library was generated by RT-PCR. TCRdb lists the instrument as NextSeq 550. The public reads were run again by TCRdb, first through fastp at Q25 and then through MiXCR, and only productive beta chains were kept. Merged by CDR3 protein, the rows form single entries marked with the most common genes and DNA. In this sample the table shows more than 850,000 distinct CDR3 sequences, around 17% of which occur a single time. The ten biggest clones cover roughly 6% of the sample. For CDR1 and CDR2, the germline V gene (reference sequence) lists LNHNV and YYDKDF. V drops 6 bases and J drops 5 bases, leaving 24 bases in between. Inclusive of the bounding cysteine and phenylalanine, the CDR3 is 17 residues long. Only the CDR3 region is kept as DNA, spanning 51 bases read in frame from base 1.

This clonotype was seen a few times. What antigen it recognizes has not been identified. No qualities accompany the bases; no much larger clone lies one base away. This TCR was sampled from a human donor who was either an allogeneic HSCT recipient or a stem cell or donor lymphocyte infusion donor (not recorded which). It is not recorded whose cells these are; they may come from a transplant donor. The chain couples TRBV15 to TRBJ2-3, with no confident D gene call. The sample consisted of blood, either unsorted or a sorted T cell fraction (not recorded which). The bases are TGTGCCACCAGGTCTGAAACCGCATCCTTAACTGGAGATACGCAGTATTTT. The resulting protein is CATRSETASLTGDTQYF.